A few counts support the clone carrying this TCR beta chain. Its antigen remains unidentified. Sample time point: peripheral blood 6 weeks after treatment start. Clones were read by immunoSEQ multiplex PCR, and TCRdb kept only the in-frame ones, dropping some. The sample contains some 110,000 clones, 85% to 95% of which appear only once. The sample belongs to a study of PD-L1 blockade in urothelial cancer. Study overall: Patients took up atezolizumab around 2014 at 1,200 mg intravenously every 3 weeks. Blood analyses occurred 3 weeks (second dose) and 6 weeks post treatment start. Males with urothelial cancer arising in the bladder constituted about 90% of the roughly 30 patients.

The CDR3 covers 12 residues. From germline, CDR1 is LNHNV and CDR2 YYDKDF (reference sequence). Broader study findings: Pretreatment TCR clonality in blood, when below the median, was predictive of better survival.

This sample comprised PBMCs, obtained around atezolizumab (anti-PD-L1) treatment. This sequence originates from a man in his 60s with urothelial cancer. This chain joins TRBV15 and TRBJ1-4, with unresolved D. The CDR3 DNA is TGTGTCCTCAGTACGAGGAGTGAAAAACTGTTTTTT. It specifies CVLSTRSEKLFF. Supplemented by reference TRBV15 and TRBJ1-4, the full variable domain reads DAMVIQNPRYQVTQFGKPVTLSCSQTLNHNVMYWYQQKSSQAPKLLFHYYDKDFNNEADTPDNFQSRRPNTSFCFLDIRSPGLGDTAMYLCVLSTRSEKLFFGSGTQLSVL.